This entry lists 31 T cell receptor beta chains sequenced from one sample in a study of radiation and T cells in renal cell carcinoma. Described treatment: 15 Gy SBRT to primary tumor, nephrectomy 4 weeks later. Profiling relied on immunoSEQ multiplex PCR, and the TCRdb table lists in-frame clones only, not all of them. The data contain about 13,000 clones, 33% of them singletons. Source: tumor tissue, taken from a patient whose treatment included radiotherapy and nephrectomy. These receptors all come from a man aged 55 to 70 with renal cell carcinoma.

As DNA, the CDR3 is TGTGCCAGCTCACCCGCCGGGACAGCGAGGGGTCAGCCCCAGCATTTT. Its translation: CASSPAGTARGQPQHF. The chain is built from TRBV18 and TRBJ1-5, with 7 bases lining up with TRBD1. This CDR3 spans 16 amino acids. V trimming: 3 bases; J trimming: 6 bases; junction bases outside the gene matches: 11. Germline values: CDR1 KGHSH, CDR2 LQKENI.

In this sample, this clone turned up a few times. This chain links TRBV28 with TRBJ1-2, with 7 bases matching TRBD1. Germline CDR1 is MDHEN and CDR2 is SYDVKM. The length of the CDR3 is 14 residues. V shed 4 bases, J shed 2 bases, and the junction held 4 bases outside the gene matches. The CDR3 nucleotides read TGTGCCAGCAGTTCTCCGGGACAGAACTATGGCTACACCTTC. Amino acids: CASSSPGQNYGYTF.

This clone was detected a few times. The J gene is TRBJ2-5, the V gene TRBV5-1; 7 bases fit TRBD1. The germline CDR1 and CDR2 sequences are SGHRS and YFSETQ. This CDR3 contains 14 residues. Trimming cost V 2 bases and J 5 bases; bases outside gene matches: 6. CDR3 nucleotides: TGCGCCAGCAGCTTCGACAGGGCTGAGGAGACCCAGTACTTC. Protein sequence: CASSFDRAEETQYF.

V gene TRBV6-6 combines with J gene TRBJ2-2; tentative D call: TRBD1 (6 bases). The V end was cut by 8 bases, the J end by 0 bases, with 7 bases between. The CDR3 sequence is 13 residues long. Germline V lookup: CDR1 MNHNY, CDR2 SVGAGI (reference sequence). CDR3: CASGGANTGELFF. The CDR3 DNA is TGTGCCAGCGGGGGCGCGAACACCGGGGAGCTGTTTTTT.

The CDR3, as DNA: TGTGCCTGGATGATGGACTATGGCTACACCTTC. Residues: CAWMMDYGYTF. This chain links TRBV30 with TRBJ1-2; D not certain. This CDR3 has 11 amino acids. Germline lookup yields CDR1 GTSNPN and CDR2 SVGIG (reference sequence). The V end lost 4 bases, the J end lost 3 bases, and 6 bases lay between the germline ends.

This sequence joins TRBV6-4 and TRBJ2-3; TRBD2 agrees at 12 bases. The CDR3 has 15 residues. J lost 4 bases, V lost 4 bases, and 3 bases had no gene match. The V gene's germline CDR1 is MRHNA and CDR2 SNTAGT. CDR3 in DNA: TGTGCCAGCAGTGTATCTAGCGGGGGGGCAGATACGCAGTATTTT. Translated, it gives CASSVSSGGADTQYF.

By proportion, this clone is medium-sized (0.01 to 0.1%). DNA for the CDR3: TGTGCCAGCTCCAGGGAAAACATCCCAACTAATGAAAAACTGTTTTTT. Its protein is CASSRENIPTNEKLFF. This chain links TRBV18 with TRBJ1-4, with D maybe TRBD1 (5 bases). CDR3 length: 16 amino acids. Germline CDR1 is KGHSH and CDR2 is LQKENI. The V end was cut by 6 bases, the J end by 0 bases, with 14 bases between.

This clone was counted a few times. In nucleotides, the CDR3 is TGCAGCGTTGATGTTGTGAATGAGCAGTTCTTC. Translating gives CSVDVVNEQFF. The genes are TRBV29-1 and TRBJ2-1; D is unresolved. CDR1 SQVTM and CDR2 ANQGSEA come from the germline V gene. The CDR3 is made up of 11 amino acids. V shed 3 bases and J shed 7 bases, with 7 bases lying between them.

V is TRBV18 and J is TRBJ2-1; TRBD2 agrees at 7 bases. The CDR3 spans 13 residues. The V and J ends lost 0 bases and 9 bases, in that order; junction bases with no gene match: 2. Germline assignment: CDR1 KGHSH and CDR2 LQKENI. The CDR3 nucleotides read TGTGCCAGCTCACCACCCGGCGGGGGTGAGCAGTTCTTC. Residues: CASSPPGGGEQFF.

The V call is TRBV14, the J call TRBJ2-1; maybe TRBD2 (5 bases). The CDR3 sequence is 14 residues long. V was shortened by 5 bases and J by 6 bases, with 14 bases between the two germline ends. The germline gives CDR1 SGHDN, CDR2 FVKESK. The CDR3 sequence is CASSLLGPRNEQFF. CDR3 nucleotides: TGTGCCAGCAGCTTACTAGGCCCTCGCAATGAGCAGTTCTTC.

Only a few counts were recorded for this clone. The V gene is TRBV7-9, the J gene TRBJ1-2; D is uncertain. The CDR3 loop spans 15 amino acids. Germline loops: CDR1 SEHNR, CDR2 FQNEAQ (reference sequence). V was trimmed by 0 bases and J by 1 base, leaving 9 bases between them. In nucleotides, the CDR3 is TGTGCCAGCAGCTTAGCATCGGTTGGTAACTATGGCTACACCTTC. Translating gives CASSLASVGNYGYTF.

This clone was observed a few times. The CDR3 spells CASSLAVGQHGYTF. CDR3 DNA: TGCGCCAGCAGCTTGGCAGTGGGACAACATGGCTACACCTTC. V usage is TRBV5-1 and J usage is TRBJ1-2; a weak D match, TRBD1 (6 bases). Trimming shortened V by 0 bases and J by 6 bases, and 12 bases separated the two germline ends. CDR3 size: 14 residues. Germline lookup yields CDR1 SGHRS and CDR2 YFSETQ.

This clone has only a few counts. This chain joins TRBV12-5 and TRBJ2-5, with D unresolved. Germline V gives CDR1 LGHNT, CDR2 FRNRAP. Trimming stripped 0 bases from V and 0 bases from J, with 5 bases between. This CDR3 has 14 residues. The CDR3 is CASGLVLNQETQYF. CDR3 coding DNA: TGTGCTAGTGGTTTGGTACTTAACCAAGAGACCCAGTACTTC. The entire variable domain, with the rest obtained from reference TRBV12-5 and TRBJ2-5, is as follows: DARVTQTPRHKVTEMGQEVTMRCQPILGHNTVFWYRQTMMQGLELLAYFRNRAPLDDSGMPKDRFSAEMPDATLATLKIQPSEPRDSAVYFCASGLVLNQETQYFGPGTRLLVL.

In this sample, this clone turned up a few times. V and J are TRBV5-6 and TRBJ1-5; D gene uncertain. Germline V gene lookup returns CDR1 SGHDT and CDR2 YYEEEE. V was shortened by 4 bases and J by 1 base, with 12 bases between the two germline ends. The CDR3 is made up of 15 amino acids. CDR3 sequence reads: CASSANLASNQPQHF. CDR3 coding DNA: TGTGCCAGCAGCGCTAATCTGGCGAGCAATCAGCCCCAGCATTTT.

The rearrangement uses TRBV5-1 and TRBJ1-3; 10 nucleotides align to TRBD1. V lost 7 bases and J lost 1; bases outside the gene matches: 5. This CDR3 is built from 15 residues. Germline V CDR1 and CDR2: SGHRS, YFSETQ. The CDR3 region has the DNA TGCGCCAGCCGGACAGGGGGTGGTTCTGGAAACACCATATATTTT. Its translation is CASRTGGGSGNTIYF.

V and J are TRBV30 and TRBJ2-5; tentatively, D is TRBD1 (5 bases). Trimming removed 7 bases at V and 2 bases at J, with 14 bases between. The CDR3 loop spans 13 amino acids. CDR1 and CDR2 (germline): GTSNPN, SVGIG (reference sequence). CDR3 sequence (DNA): TGTGCCTCATCTTGGGGCGGTCAAGAGACCCAGTACTTC. Amino acid sequence: CASSWGGQETQYF.

This sequence joins TRBV18 and TRBJ2-7; 11 nucleotides match TRBD1. The V segment lost 2 bases and the J segment 0 bases; nucleotides outside the gene matches: 3. CDR1 is KGHSH, CDR2 LQKENI, per germline. The CDR3 covers 16 residues. CDR3 bases: TGTGCCAGCTCACCAACCGGGACAGGGGGCTCCTACGAGCAGTACGTC. Its translation: CASSPTGTGGSYEQYV.

This chain's CDR3 is CASSPGLSYEQYF. The CDR3 DNA is TGTGCCAGTAGTCCGGGGCTTTCCTACGAGCAGTACTTC. The J gene is TRBJ2-7, the V gene TRBV19; TRBD1 or TRBD2 may be the D gene (5 bases each). Per the germline V gene, CDR1 is LNHDA and CDR2 is SQIVND (reference sequence). The CDR3 runs 13 residues. The V and J ends lost 5 bases and 1 base respectively, with 9 bases between them. Filled out from reference TRBV19 and TRBJ2-7, the complete variable domain reads DGGITQSPKYLFRKEGQNVTLSCEQNLNHDAMYWYRQDPGQGLRLIYYSQIVNDFQKGDIAEGYSVSREKKESFPLTVTSAQKNPTAFYLCASSPGLSYEQYFGPGTRLTVT.

This clone was counted a few times. J is TRBJ2-7 and V is TRBV30; tentatively, D is TRBD1 (6 bases). Germline V gives CDR1 GTSNPN, CDR2 SVGIG (reference sequence). The length of the CDR3 is 12 residues. The V end lost 0 bases, the J end lost 4 bases, and 7 bases lay between the germline ends. In DNA, the CDR3 is TGTGCCTGGAGTGTAGGGGGTTACGAGCAGTACTTC. This translates into CAWSVGGYEQYF.

This rearrangement joins TRBV11-2 to TRBJ1-2, with a tentative D call TRBD1 (5 bases). Looked up from germline, CDR1 is SGHAT and CDR2 is FQNNGV. Trimming cost V 5 bases and J 4 bases, with 17 bases left between them. The CDR3 loop spans 15 amino acids. The CDR3 here is CASSPGWGNVYGYTF. Written as DNA, the CDR3 is TGTGCCAGCAGCCCGGGGTGGGGGAACGTCTATGGCTACACCTTC.

This chain joins TRBV6-1 and TRBJ1-1; possibly TRBD1 for D (6 bases). The CDR3 contains 13 residues. V lost 8 bases and J lost 0, with 10 bases in between. Germline CDR1 and CDR2: MNHNS and SASEGT. CDR3 protein: CASQGHMNTEAFF. The CDR3 DNA reads TGTGCCAGCCAGGGACATATGAACACTGAAGCTTTCTTT.

This clone is medium-sized in the sample. The rearrangement links TRBV5-1 to TRBJ2-5; D is perhaps TRBD2 (6 bases). The CDR3 runs to 15 residues. The ends were cut back, 5 bases at V and 4 bases at J, with 18 bases in the middle. Germline values: CDR1 SGHRS, CDR2 YFSETQ. The CDR3, as DNA: TGCGCCAGCAGGTTTACCGCGGCGGGACTAGAGACCCAGTACTTC. It is translated as CASRFTAAGLETQYF.

This clone was detected a few times. The gene calls are TRBV7-2 and TRBJ1-4; 8 bases match TRBD1. Germline V CDR1 and CDR2: SGHTA, FQGNSA. The CDR3 has 16 residues. Trimming removed 3 bases from V and 8 bases from J; junction bases left unmatched: 11. DNA of the CDR3: TGTGCCAGCAGCTTCCAACAGGGGGAGTCGGAGGAAAAACTGTTTTTT. Protein product: CASSFQQGESEEKLFF.

The chain has TRBV5-1 and TRBJ1-5; D gene ambiguous. Germline CDR1 SGHRS, CDR2 YFSETQ. The CDR3 extends over 15 amino acids. Trimming stripped 4 bases from V and 3 bases from J, with 14 bases between. CDR3 in DNA: TGCGCCAGCAGCCCCCAATATGGGCCCAATCAGCCCCAGCATTTT. Translated: CASSPQYGPNQPQHF.

CDR3 bases: TGTGCCAGCAGTCCCCGGGGGGATGAGCAGTTCTTC. Its translation is CASSPRGDEQFF. The V and J genes are TRBV6-5 and TRBJ2-1; 7 bases line up with TRBD2. The germline V gene encodes CDR1 MNHEY and CDR2 SVGAGI. CDR3 length equals 12 residues. With 5 bases clipped from V and 8 bases from J, the junction kept 3 bases outside the gene matches.

V is TRBV5-6 and J is TRBJ2-3; TRBD1 matches 8 bases. This CDR3 region has 16 residues. Trimming took 5 bases from V and 2 from J; bases not matched to a gene: 10. Germline-derived CDR1 and CDR2 are SGHDT and YYEEEE. The CDR3 sequence is CASSVQGGWDTDTQYF. CDR3 bases: TGTGCCAGCAGTGTACAGGGGGGATGGGACACAGATACGCAGTATTTT.

This clone is labeled as medium-sized. The rearrangement links TRBV5-4 to TRBJ2-1; unclear D gene. Germline V lookup: CDR1 SGHNT, CDR2 YYREEE (reference sequence). Trimming shortened V by 2 bases and J by 6 bases, and 12 bases separated the two germline ends. CDR3 length: 14 residues. The CDR3 protein is CASSLRIEPNEQFF. CDR3 sequence (DNA): TGTGCCAGCAGCTTAAGGATCGAACCCAATGAGCAGTTCTTC.

This clone was seen a handful of times. This chain uses TRBV6-6 with TRBJ2-7, with TRBD1 identical over 7 bases. The CDR3 runs to 11 residues. V was pared by 0 bases and J by 12 bases, with 2 bases of the junction left unmatched. Germline V CDR1 and CDR2: MNHNY, SVGAGI (reference sequence). The CDR3 bases are TGTGCCAGCAGTTACTCGAGGGGGCTGTACTTC. It is translated as CASSYSRGLYF.

This clone was detected a few times. CDR3 amino acids: CSAQTGSPEAFF. The CDR3 region has the DNA TGCAGCGCACAGACAGGGAGCCCTGAAGCTTTCTTT. V gene TRBV29-1 combines with J gene TRBJ1-1; TRBD1 matches at 7 bases. Germline V gene data show CDR1 as SQVTM and CDR2 as ANQGSEA. The CDR3 length is 12 residues. The trim removed 7 bases at V and 6 bases at J, leaving 8 bases unmatched.

As regards this clone: Other DNA sequences in the same sample also yield this CDR3. The chain couples TRBV27 to TRBJ1-1, with D hard to call. CDR1 is MNHEY and CDR2 is SMNVEV in the germline V gene (reference sequence). V gave up 6 bases and J gave up 3 bases, with 11 bases separating them. The CDR3 covers 13 residues. This CDR3 reads CASSWGGDTEAFF. The CDR3 coding sequence is TGTGCCAGCAGCTGGGGTGGGGACACTGAAGCTTTCTTT.

J is TRBJ1-2 and V is TRBV27; no clear D. Trimming stripped 6 bases from V and 8 bases from J, with 13 bases between. CDR1 and CDR2 from the germline V gene are MNHEY and SMNVEV (reference sequence). The CDR3 spans 12 residues. CDR3 sequence (DNA): TGTGCCAGCAGGGGGATGGGCCCGGGCTACACCTTC. This sequence encodes CASRGMGPGYTF.